The rows below give T cell receptor beta chains drawn from one sample of a study of STAT5B mutations in CD4+ large granular lymphocyte leukemia. Method: immunoSEQ multiplex PCR; TCRdb's copy keeps in-frame clones and lacks some. The repertoire holds 35,000 to 45,000 clones, with roughly 85% as singletons. Material for sequencing was CD4+ T cells from blood buffy coats. All receptors come from a human donor in good health. CDR3s include the opening cysteine and the closing phenylalanine or tryptophan. Each record gives: D gene, clone size, V gene, J gene, CDR3 DNA, CDR3 protein. D genes are given only for firm matches. The size field is filled for only some rows; it gives once, few, many or a size class.

.	.	TRBV11-3	TRBJ1-5	TGTGCCAGCAGTTCCCGGGACATCCGCCTCAATCAGCCCCAGCATTTT	CASSSRDIRLNQPQHF
.	.	TRBV7-3	TRBJ2-3	TGTGCCAGCAGCCCTCGAGGGCGGGCAGATACGCAGTATTTT	CASSPRGRADTQYF
.	.	TRBV27	TRBJ2-1	TGTGCCAGCAGTCCCCGGGGTAGGAACCAAAATGAGCAGTTCTTC	CASSPRGRNQNEQFF
.	.	TRBV7-9	TRBJ1-5	TGTGCCAGCAGCCCTAACGCGGGCAATCAGCCCCAGCATTTT	CASSPNAGNQPQHF
.	.	TRBV7-8	TRBJ2-3	TGTGCCAGCAGTTTGGGCGTTAGCACAGATACGCAGTATTTT	CASSLGVSTDTQYF
TRBD2	.	TRBV19	TRBJ2-2	TGTGCCAGTACCATAGGGGGACTAGCGGGCACCGGGGAGCTGTTTTTT	CASTIGGLAGTGELFF
TRBD2	once	TRBV18	TRBJ2-6	TGTGCCAGCTCTCTGGGACTAGCGGGGCTCTCTGGGGCCAACGTCCTGACTTTC	CASSLGLAGLSGANVLTF
.	.	TRBV7-2	TRBJ1-2	TGTGCCAGCAGCCTCGGGACAACTAGTTATGGCTACACCTTC	CASSLGTTSYGYTF
TRBD1	once	TRBV4-3	TRBJ2-7	TGCGCCAGCAGCCAAGGGCGGGGACAGGTTAACGAGCAGTACTTC	CASSQGRGQVNEQYF
TRBD2	.	TRBV18	TRBJ2-1	TGTGCCAGCTCAGGGCCGGATAAGACTAGCGGGAGAAAGTTCTTC	CASSGPDKTSGRKFF
.	.	TRBV5-6	TRBJ2-5	TGTGCCAGCAACCTGATAGGGGGGGAGACCCAGTACTTC	CASNLIGGETQYF
.	.	TRBV9	TRBJ2-5	TGTGCCAGCAGCTCAGGTCGCGCGGGGCAAGAGACCCAGTACTTC	CASSSGRAGQETQYF
.	.	TRBV5-6	TRBJ1-4	TGTGCCAGCAGCTCCAAGAGCGGACTTGAAAAACTGTTTTTT	CASSSKSGLEKLFF
.	.	TRBV9	TRBJ1-2	TGTGCCAGCAGCGTAGATCGGAACTATGGCTACACCTTC	CASSVDRNYGYTF
.	.	TRBV5-1	TRBJ2-3	TGCGCCAGCAGCTTGGATTTAGATACGCAGTATTTT	CASSLDLDTQYF
TRBD1	.	TRBV19	TRBJ1-2	TGTGCCAGTAGTATAGATCCGACAGGGACGACGAACTATGGCTACACCTTC	CASSIDPTGTTNYGYTF